The 20 T cell receptor beta chains below all came from one sample that was sequenced in a study of beta chain features in type 1 diabetes. The sequenced template was cDNA made from the entire isolated RNA. Method: immunoSEQ multiplex PCR; TCRdb's copy keeps in-frame clones and lacks some. Of about 340,000 clones in the sample, roughly 8% were seen once. The sample was central memory CD4+ T cells from blood. All receptors derive from a woman aged 18-29 years in good health.

This clone occurred a few times. The chain is built from TRBV4-3 and TRBJ2-7, with a tentative D call TRBD2 (5 bases). This CDR3 is built from 14 residues. Germline loops: CDR1 LGHNA, CDR2 YSLEER. V dropped 1 base and J dropped 0 bases, with 7 bases sitting between them. In DNA, the CDR3 is TGCGCCAGCAGCCAAGGCGGGTACTCCTACGAGCAGTACTTC. It translates to CASSQGGYSYEQYF.

CDR3 loop: CASSRVGGVTTGTDTQYF. CDR3 coding DNA: TGTGCCAGCAGCCGAGTGGGGGGGGTGACTACCGGCACAGATACGCAGTATTTT. This chain uses TRBV7-6 with TRBJ2-3; 7 bases are shared with TRBD2. Germline trimming cut 5 bases from V and 1 base from J; bases unmatched to any gene: 15. The V gene's germline CDR1 is SGHVS and CDR2 FNYEAQ. CDR3 length: 18 amino acids. Full variable domain (missing parts from reference TRBV7-6 and TRBJ2-3): GAGVSQSPRYKVTKRGQDVALRCDPISGHVSLYWYRQALGQGPEFLTYFNYEAQQDKSGLPNDRFSAERPEGSISTLTIQRTEQRDSAMYRCASSRVGGVTTGTDTQYFGPGTRLTVL.

This clone was observed a handful of times. The chain joins TRBV7-2 to TRBJ2-3, with 13 nucleotides matching TRBD2. V was pared by 3 bases and J by 6 bases, with 3 bases of the junction left unmatched. The CDR3 totals 15 residues. Germline V gene data show CDR1 as SGHTA and CDR2 as FQGNSA. The CDR3 reads CASSLTSGRSDTQYF. The DNA of the CDR3 is TGTGCCAGCAGCTTGACTAGCGGGAGGTCCGATACGCAGTATTTT.

There are a few counts of this clone. This rearrangement joins TRBV27 to TRBJ2-1; 10 bases agree with TRBD2. Unmatched junction bases numbered 11, after V lost 9 bases and J lost 6 bases. The CDR3 length is 15 residues. Germline V gives CDR1 MNHEY, CDR2 SMNVEV (reference sequence). This CDR3 reads CASRLAGLALNEQFF. In nucleotides, the CDR3 is TGTGCCAGTAGACTCGCGGGACTAGCGCTCAATGAGCAGTTCTTC.

This clone was seen a few times. The V call is TRBV7-9, the J call TRBJ2-1; a possible D gene is TRBD1 (5 bases). Trimming stripped 7 bases from V and 0 bases from J, with 16 bases between. From germline, CDR1 is SEHNR and CDR2 FQNEAQ (reference sequence). The CDR3 consists of 16 residues. DNA of the CDR3: TGTGCCAGCACAGACAACAGGCTTAGCTCCTACAATGAGCAGTTCTTC. Its protein is CASTDNRLSSYNEQFF. The variable domain in full, completed from reference TRBV7-9 and TRBJ2-1, reads DTGVSQNPRHKITKRGQNVTFRCDPISEHNRLYWYRQTLGQGPEFLTYFQNEAQLEKSRLLSDRFSAERPKGSFSTLEIQRTEQGDSAMYLCASTDNRLSSYNEQFFGPGTRLTVL.

On this clone itself: A much larger clone is a single base away; this may be a read error. This chain uses TRBV5-4 with TRBJ1-2; 8 nucleotides match TRBD1. V lost 2 bases and J lost 4; bases outside the gene matches: 1. This CDR3 region has 13 residues. Germline V gene sequence: CDR1 SGHNT, CDR2 YYREEE (reference sequence). CDR3 nucleotide sequence: TGTGCCAGCAGCTTACAGGGGGGCTATGGCTACACCTTC. Translating it yields CASSLQGGYGYTF.

This clone was found a few times. The J gene is TRBJ2-3, the V gene TRBV7-2, with D hard to call. Germline V gene sequence: CDR1 SGHTA, CDR2 FQGNSA. The germline V and J ends were trimmed by 2 bases and 6 bases, with 6 bases remaining between them. The length of the CDR3 is 12 residues. CDR3 region: CASSLFLDTQYF. The CDR3 nucleotides read TGTGCCAGCAGCTTATTTCTGGATACGCAGTATTTT.

This sequence joins TRBV27 and TRBJ2-1; possibly TRBD2 for D (5 bases). The CDR3 is 13 amino acids. Per germline, CDR1 MNHEY and CDR2 SMNVEV (reference sequence). The V end was cut by 6 bases, the J end by 7 bases, with 13 bases between. The CDR3 DNA reads as TGTGCCAGCAGGAGGGCCGGGGAGAATGAGCAGTTCTTC. Amino acid sequence: CASRRAGENEQFF.

This clone showed up just a few times. This chain connects TRBV29-1 to TRBJ2-7; D call uncertain. Trimming stripped 6 bases from V and 6 bases from J, with 18 bases between. There are 13 residues in the CDR3. Germline V gene data show CDR1 as SQVTM and CDR2 as ANQGSEA. CDR3 residues: CSVSRRHSGEQYF. CDR3 bases: TGCAGCGTCTCAAGGCGTCATTCGGGCGAGCAGTACTTC.

V and J are TRBV19 and TRBJ1-5; 8 bases line up with TRBD1. Germline V gene data show CDR1 as LNHDA and CDR2 as SQIVND (reference sequence). The CDR3 length is 14 residues. Trimming removed 7 bases from V and 5 bases from J; junction bases left unmatched: 7. The DNA for the CDR3 is TGTGCCAGTAAACCGGGACAGGACCATCAGCCCCAGCATTTT. It encodes CASKPGQDHQPQHF.

The rearrangement joins TRBV5-4 to TRBJ1-1; perhaps TRBD1 as D (5 bases). With 4 bases removed from V and 0 bases from J, the gap between germline ends came to 13 bases. CDR1 SGHNT and CDR2 YYREEE come from the germline V gene (reference sequence). The CDR3 contains 15 residues. CDR3 amino acids: CASSQAQTVNTEAFF. DNA of the CDR3: TGTGCCAGCAGCCAAGCCCAGACAGTGAACACTGAAGCTTTCTTT. Based on the CDR3 plus reference TRBV5-4 and TRBJ1-1, the full variable domain is ETGVTQSPTHLIKTRGQQVTLRCSSQSGHNTVSWYQQALGQGPQFIFQYYREEENGRGNFPPRFSGLQFPNYSSELNVNALELDDSALYLCASSQAQTVNTEAFFGQGTRLTVV.

This chain uses TRBV7-9 with TRBJ2-3, with TRBD2 as a possible D gene (6 bases). The germline gives CDR1 SEHNR, CDR2 FQNEAQ (reference sequence). Trimming left V 5 bases short and J 5 bases short, with 14 bases between. The CDR3 is made up of 14 amino acids. The DNA for the CDR3 is TGTGCCAGCAGCCTCGGGACTGGTGTAGATACGCAGTATTTT. Its protein product is CASSLGTGVDTQYF.

The V and J genes are TRBV5-1 and TRBJ2-7; the match to TRBD1 covers 8 bases. Trimming at V came to 3 bases and at J to 2 bases, leaving 7 bases not matched to a gene. Germline values: CDR1 SGHRS, CDR2 YFSETQ. The CDR3 spans 15 residues. As DNA, the CDR3 is TGCGCCAGCAGCTACGCAGGGGGCGCAGCCTACGAGCAGTACTTC. Residues: CASSYAGGAAYEQYF.

This clone was observed a few times. V is TRBV29-1 and J is TRBJ2-7; possible D gene TRBD2, 6 bases. CDR1 and CDR2 (germline): SQVTM, ANQGSEA. Trimming removed 6 bases from V and 2 bases from J, with 8 bases in between. This CDR3 is 11 amino acids long. The DNA for the CDR3 is TGCAGCGTGTGGGAGGCCTACGAGCAGTACTTC. Its protein is CSVWEAYEQYF.

This sequence joins TRBV5-8 and TRBJ2-1; D gene uncertain. V was trimmed by 0 bases and J by 10 bases, leaving 14 bases between them. Germline assignment: CDR1 SGHTS and CDR2 YDEGEE. The CDR3 sequence is 14 residues long. The DNA for the CDR3 is TGTGCCAGCAGCTTGGGTAGTTGGGCGGAAGAGCAGTTCTTC. Protein sequence: CASSLGSWAEEQFF.

In its sample, this clone was seen many times. The chain couples TRBV18 to TRBJ2-1; maybe TRBD2 (5 bases). Trimming took 0 bases from V and 9 from J, leaving 12 bases between them. This CDR3 is built from 14 residues. The germline CDR1 and CDR2 sequences are KGHSH and LQKENI. Here the CDR3 DNA reads TGTGCCAGCTCACCACCGCGTTCTCGGGGTGAGCAGTTCTTC. Protein: CASSPPRSRGEQFF.

This chain joins TRBV5-4 and TRBJ2-5; D ambiguous. CDR3 size: 16 residues. Germline-derived CDR1 and CDR2 are SGHNT and YYREEE (reference sequence). Trimming cost V 4 bases and J 0 bases, with 16 bases left between them. The DNA for the CDR3 is TGTGCCAGCAGCCCCGCAGCGACCCGAAACCAAGAGACCCAGTACTTC. Protein: CASSPAATRNQETQYF.

The chain has TRBV11-2 and TRBJ1-1; a weak D match, TRBD1 (6 bases). Germline V gene data show CDR1 as SGHAT and CDR2 as FQNNGV. Trimming took off 3 bases at V and 8 bases at J, with 13 bases between the two ends. The CDR3 is 13 residues long. The CDR3 here is CASSFTGLTEAFF. For the CDR3, the DNA is TGTGCCAGCAGCTTCACAGGGTTAACCGAAGCTTTCTTT.

This clone was observed a few times. The chain is built from TRBV28 and TRBJ2-5; D may be TRBD2 (5 bases). Germline assignment: CDR1 MDHEN and CDR2 SYDVKM. The CDR3 consists of 14 residues. Trimming left V 3 bases short and J 9 bases short, with 17 bases between. This CDR3 reads CASSLVGGGRAQYF. The CDR3 DNA is TGTGCCAGCAGTTTGGTGGGCGGAGGAAGGGCCCAGTACTTC.

This clone turned up a few times. This sequence joins TRBV6-5 and TRBJ2-7, with TRBD2 as a possible D gene (6 bases). This CDR3 contains 15 residues. The V and J ends lost 2 bases and 2 bases respectively, with 13 bases between them. CDR1 is MNHEY and CDR2 is SVGAGI in the germline V gene. CDR3 loop: CASSYGRTTAYEQYF. The CDR3 bases are TGTGCCAGCAGTTACGGGAGGACGACCGCCTACGAGCAGTACTTC.